What follows are 13 T cell receptor beta chains derived from one specimen sequenced in a study of T cell changes during pregnancy in multiple sclerosis. Measured with immunoSEQ multiplex PCR; TCRdb has only the in-frame clones, and not every one. The sample contains 50,000 to 65,000 clones, about 93% of which appear only once. The input for sequencing was CD8+ T cells from peripheral blood mononuclear cells, taken in the second trimester of pregnancy. Source of these receptors: a female donor with multiple sclerosis, enrolled in a pregnancy study.

The V and J genes are TRBV6-5 and TRBJ2-4; D may be TRBD1 (7 bases). The CDR3 has 13 residues. The ends were cut back, 8 bases at V and 7 bases at J, with 15 bases in the middle. From germline, CDR1 is MNHEY and CDR2 SVGAGI. In nucleotides, the CDR3 is TGTGCCAGCTTTCAGGGGGGATCGAACATTCAGTACTTC. The encoded protein is CASFQGGSNIQYF.

The rearrangement uses TRBV28 and TRBJ1-2, with 11 bases matching TRBD1. V dropped 5 bases and J dropped 4; count of bases not matched to a gene: 9. Germline lookup yields CDR1 MDHEN and CDR2 SYDVKM. This CDR3 has 16 amino acids. CDR3: CASSRPGQGDGYGYTF. The CDR3 region has the DNA TGTGCCAGCAGTCGACCGGGACAGGGGGATGGCTATGGCTACACCTTC.

The V call is TRBV29-1, the J call TRBJ2-1; D ambiguous. CDR3 length equals 11 residues. Germline-derived CDR1 and CDR2 are SQVTM and ANQGSEA. With 4 bases removed from V and 5 bases from J, the gap between germline ends came to 6 bases. Here the CDR3 DNA reads TGCAGCGTTGGCCGGGACAATGAGCAGTTCTTC. Protein: CSVGRDNEQFF.

The chain couples TRBV10-1 to TRBJ2-2, with D tentatively TRBD2 (6 bases). Trimming shortened V by 4 bases and J by 0 bases, and 9 bases separated the two germline ends. Germline V gene sequence: CDR1 WNHNN, CDR2 SYGVQD (reference sequence). The CDR3 is 15 residues long. CDR3 bases: TGCGCCAGCAGTGGGGGACTTTCGAACACCGGGGAGCTGTTTTTT. It codes for CASSGGLSNTGELFF.

V gene TRBV5-5 combines with J gene TRBJ2-7, with D possibly TRBD1 on 6 matching bases. Trimming took 0 bases from V and 5 from J, leaving 12 bases between them. In germline, CDR1 is SGHKS, CDR2 YYEKEE (reference sequence). CDR3 size: 14 residues. The CDR3: CASSLGTGLHEQYF. The CDR3 DNA sequence: TGTGCCAGCAGCTTGGGAACAGGGTTACACGAGCAGTACTTC.

The chain employs TRBV29-1 and TRBJ2-1; 7 nucleotides align to TRBD2. CDR3 length: 15 residues. The germline CDR1 and CDR2 sequences are SQVTM and ANQGSEA. V was pared by 0 bases and J by 8 bases, with 10 bases of the junction left unmatched. The CDR3: CSVEEGAGPWDEQFF. The CDR3 DNA is TGCAGCGTTGAAGAGGGAGCGGGACCTTGGGATGAGCAGTTCTTC.

The genes are TRBV6-1 and TRBJ2-7, with D possibly TRBD2 on 5 matching bases. CDR3 length equals 12 residues. The germline V gene has CDR1 MNHNS and CDR2 SASEGT. The V and J ends lost 7 bases and 5 bases respectively, with 12 bases between them. CDR3 in DNA: TGTGCCAGCATAATTCGGGGAAACGAGCAGTACTTC. Its protein product is CASIIRGNEQYF.

This rearrangement joins TRBV19 to TRBJ1-5; D ambiguous. Trimming cost V 6 bases and J 0 bases, with 12 bases left between them. The CDR3 has 15 residues. Germline assignment: CDR1 LNHDA and CDR2 SQIVND (reference sequence). The CDR3 protein is CASSSYLLSNQPQHF. The CDR3 nucleotides read TGTGCCAGTAGCTCCTACTTACTTAGCAATCAGCCCCAGCATTTT.

V and J are TRBV29-1 and TRBJ2-1; a weak D match, TRBD2 (7 bases). Germline CDR1 is SQVTM and CDR2 is ANQGSEA. The CDR3 is made up of 13 amino acids. V lost 4 bases to trimming and J lost 6 bases, with 13 bases between them. The CDR3 sequence is CSVGGGVSNEQFF. The CDR3 DNA reads as TGCAGCGTTGGCGGGGGCGTTTCCAATGAGCAGTTCTTC.

The chain joins TRBV7-6 to TRBJ2-1, with TRBD2 matching 13 bases. CDR1 is SGHVS, CDR2 FNYEAQ, per germline. V shed 5 bases, J shed 9 bases, and the junction held 7 bases outside the gene matches. CDR3 length: 15 residues. This CDR3 reads CASSPRTSGSGEQFF. CDR3 nucleotides: TGTGCCAGCAGCCCGCGGACTAGCGGGAGCGGTGAGCAGTTCTTC. Variable domain in full (rest from reference TRBV7-6 and TRBJ2-1): GAGVSQSPRYKVTKRGQDVALRCDPISGHVSLYWYRQALGQGPEFLTYFNYEAQQDKSGLPNDRFSAERPEGSISTLTIQRTEQRDSAMYRCASSPRTSGSGEQFFGPGTRLTVL.

This clone was seen more than once but under ten times. J is TRBJ2-1 and V is TRBV7-9, with D possibly matching TRBD2 (5 bases). This CDR3 comprises 15 residues. Germline V gives CDR1 SEHNR, CDR2 FQNEAQ (reference sequence). Trimming took off 5 bases at V and 2 bases at J, with 13 bases between the two ends. CDR3 region: CASSGGSGPYNEQFF. In DNA, the CDR3 is TGTGCCAGCAGCGGAGGATCTGGGCCCTACAATGAGCAGTTCTTC.

The chain couples TRBV7-9 to TRBJ2-1; D unclear. This CDR3 comprises 12 residues. The germline V and J ends were trimmed by 4 bases and 9 bases, with 10 bases remaining between them. Germline lookup yields CDR1 SEHNR and CDR2 FQNEAQ (reference sequence). CDR3 amino acids: CASSSLEIEQFF. The CDR3 bases are TGTGCCAGCAGCTCGCTAGAGATTGAGCAGTTCTTC.

J is TRBJ2-2 and V is TRBV5-6; D possibly corresponds to TRBD1 (6 bases). Trimming stripped 1 base from V and 1 base from J, with 20 bases between. This CDR3 region has 19 residues. In germline, CDR1 is SGHDT, CDR2 YYEEEE. The CDR3 nucleotides read TGTGCCAGCAGCTTGAGTCGCGGCAGGGGATTCCTGAACACCGGGGAGCTGTTTTTT. Translated, it gives CASSLSRGRGFLNTGELFF.